The subject of this entry is one T cell receptor beta chain. Deletions cut 7 bases from V and 7 bases from J, with 19 bases between. The CDR3 contains 14 residues. Germline assignment: CDR1 SEHNR and CDR2 FQNEAQ (reference sequence). Every participant gave one or more pre-ART and two or more post-ART PBMC samples. An immunoSEQ assay, version v3.0, was performed at survey level. Measured with immunoSEQ multiplex PCR; TCRdb has only the in-frame clones, and not every one. The sample includes 35,000 to 40,000 clones, around 75% of them seen just once. The data originate from a study of long-term antiretroviral therapy in people with HIV.

The clonotype comes from a man aged 18 to 35 with HIV. Sequenced here: unsorted PBMCs, sampled 1.5 years after starting antiretroviral therapy. The chain employs TRBV7-9 and TRBJ1-2; D call uncertain. As DNA, the CDR3 is TGTGCCAGCAACTCCGGGCCCTTAGTGGGTGGCTACACCTTC. Translation gives CASNSGPLVGGYTF.